This T cell receptor (beta chain) was identified during a study of shared clonotypes between healthy human individuals. The J segment lost 13 bases and the V segment lost 0 bases, leaving 9 bases of the junction unmatched. This CDR3 contains 14 residues. Germline V lookup: CDR1 SGHTA, CDR2 FQGNSA. Points from the study as a whole: Generally, naive subsets came out with larger estimated richness than memory subsets.

Method: immunoSEQ multiplex PCR; TCRdb's copy keeps in-frame clones and lacks some. The sample lists around 990,000 clones; 60% to 85% were seen once. This clone was counted a few times. The antigen remains undetermined. The receptor's source is a man between 18 and 29 years old in good health. Some clones in this sample may be carry-over from other donors' samples. Sequenced sample: memory CD4+ T cells from PBMCs. Regarding subset: CD45RA-negative fraction. This chain joins TRBV7-2 and TRBJ2-1; TRBD2 aligns across 7 bases. The CDR3 bases are TGTGCCAGCAGCTTAGCTAGGCGCGGGAGTGGTCAGTTCTTC. Encoded protein: CASSLARRGSGQFF.